This T cell receptor beta chain was profiled in a study of control samples from healthy donors and cancer patients. Trimming took 7 bases from V and 6 from J; bases not matched to a gene: 8. The CDR3 totals 15 residues. CDR1 is MNHEY, CDR2 SVGEGT, per germline. Assay used: immunoSEQ multiplex PCR; TCRdb lists only in-frame clones, some missing. This table has fewer than 200,000 clones, over 85% appearing once. Specimen: blood. The receptor was isolated from a man aged 25-40 years in good health. This chain connects TRBV6-2 or TRBV6-3 to TRBJ1-5, with 11 bases identical to TRBD1. The CDR3 DNA is TGTGCCAGCACCCCGGACAGGGGGCAGAGTCAGCCCCAGCATTTT. Its protein is CASTPDRGQSQPQHF.